This T cell receptor beta chain derives from a study of T cell clones after liver transplantation. Whole-study context: Samples came from ITN030ST, which attempted immunosuppression withdrawal within 2 years of liver transplantation. Until 12-24 months post-transplant, subjects got standard immunosuppression and no induction. Findings and caveats of the study: Graft donor-reactive T cells may have migrated into the graft rather than being deleted.

This table comes from immunoSEQ multiplex PCR, and its TCRdb copy is limited to in-frame clones, with some not included. The data hold about 99,000 clones, with about 88% observed a single time. A few counts support this clone. The antigen is not known. CDR1 is SGDLS and CDR2 is YYNGEE in the germline V gene. The CDR3 has 17 amino acids. The V gene lost 0 bases and the J gene lost 2 bases, with 17 bases spanning the gap. This rearrangement joins TRBV9 to TRBJ1-1; D uncertain. The input for sequencing was CD4+ T cells from blood, taken around 44 months after liver transplant. This clonotype was obtained from a human patient who received a liver transplant. Some T cells may be transferred from the graft donor. The CDR3 DNA is TGTGCCAGCAGCGTAGTCTTTGGTGAGGGAATCAACACTGAAGCTTTCTTT. Translation: CASSVVFGEGINTEAFF.